The entry that follows covers one T cell receptor (beta chain) sequence. As yet, its antigen is unknown. This specimen comes from a study of OX40 agonist ivuxolimab in advanced cancers. Study-wide context: Ivuxolimab, which is an agonistic anti-OX40 (CD134) antibody, was administered to the patients. Every 2 weeks, patients received ivuxolimab intravenously, dosed at 0.01 to 10 mg/kg. Males comprised over 80% of the group, whose mean age was approximately 60 years (range 23 to 79). Study results and limitations: Individuals who were partial responders at 0.1-3.0 mg/kg had clonal expansion that ranked among the lowest.

Clones were read by immunoSEQ multiplex PCR, and TCRdb kept only the in-frame ones, dropping some. The sample shows 40,000 to 45,000 clones, roughly 90% of them seen only once. The germline CDR1 and CDR2 sequences are LGHNT and FRNRAP. Trimming shortened V by 7 bases and J by 4 bases, and 10 bases separated the two germline ends. This CDR3 has 12 amino acids. The source of this sequence is an adult with an advanced solid tumor such as melanoma, head and neck, liver or kidney cancer. V gene TRBV12-5 combines with J gene TRBJ1-1; no clear D. The specimen comprised CD4+ or CD8+ T cells sorted from blood, sampled in a trial of the OX40 agonist ivuxolimab. This chain's CDR3 is CASALGSTEAFF. CDR3 nucleotides: TGTGCTAGTGCCTTAGGGAGCACTGAAGCTTTCTTT. The full variable domain, completed using reference TRBV12-5 and TRBJ1-1, is DARVTQTPRHKVTEMGQEVTMRCQPILGHNTVFWYRQTMMQGLELLAYFRNRAPLDDSGMPKDRFSAEMPDATLATLKIQPSEPRDSAVYFCASALGSTEAFFGQGTRLTVV.